Shown below are 24 T cell receptor beta chains from a single sample sequenced in a study of blood T cell repertoires in COVID-19. Sequencing used immunoSEQ multiplex PCR; TCRdb keeps in-frame clones, though not all of them. The sample holds roughly 240,000 clones, about 84% seen once. The source material was peripheral blood. The source is a woman aged 80 or over with COVID-19, enrolled during active disease.

The chain is built from TRBV4-2 and TRBJ1-1, with 8 nucleotides matching TRBD1. The germline gives CDR1 LGHNA, CDR2 YNFKEQ. There are 14 residues in the CDR3. V was clipped by 7 bases and J by 8 bases; unmatched bases: 12. CDR3 nucleotides: TGTGCCAGCACTCAGACCGGGACAGGTGGCGAAGCTTTCTTT. This codes for CASTQTGTGGEAFF.

The gene calls are TRBV3-1 (or the pseudogene TRBV3-2) and TRBJ1-2, with TRBD1 matching over 12 bases. The germline V gene encodes CDR1 LGHDT and CDR2 YNNKEL (reference sequence). V dropped 4 bases and J dropped 4; count of bases not matched to a gene: 4. The CDR3 has 15 amino acids. The CDR3 loop is CASSRGTGGAYGYTF. CDR3 DNA: TGTGCCAGCAGCCGAGGGACAGGGGGCGCCTATGGCTACACCTTC.

The CDR3 DNA follows: TGCGCCAGCAGCCCGGGGTCTTTCGAGCAGTACTTC. This translates into CASSPGSFEQYF. This rearrangement joins TRBV5-1 to TRBJ2-7; a weak D match, TRBD2 (5 bases). Germline CDR1 and CDR2: SGHRS and YFSETQ. This CDR3 region has 12 residues. With 4 bases removed from V and 6 bases from J, the gap between germline ends came to 11 bases.

The rearrangement joins TRBV28 to TRBJ2-7; no clear D. Germline V CDR1 and CDR2: MDHEN, SYDVKM. V lost 5 bases to trimming and J lost 2 bases, with 25 bases between them. The length of the CDR3 is 18 residues. DNA for the CDR3: TGTGCCAGCAGTCCGACCGACTCTCGGAGCTACTACCCCTACGAGCAGTACTTC. This codes for CASSPTDSRSYYPYEQYF. The complete variable domain, with remaining parts taken from reference TRBV28 and TRBJ2-7, reads DVKVTQSSRYLVKRTGEKVFLECVQDMDHENMFWYRQDPGLGLRLIYFSYDVKMKEKGDIPEGYSVSREKKERFSLILESASTNQTSMYLCASSPTDSRSYYPYEQYFGPGTRLTVT.

The chain links TRBV6-5 to TRBJ2-7; D unresolved. The CDR3 extends over 11 amino acids. The V end was cut by 4 bases, the J end by 2 bases, with 3 bases between. Germline V gene sequence: CDR1 MNHEY, CDR2 SVGAGI. The CDR3, as DNA: TGTGCCAGCAGTTCGGCCTACGAGCAGTACGTC. Residues: CASSSAYEQYV.

The chain carries TRBV29-1 and TRBJ1-2; 7 positions agree with TRBD1. Germline CDR1 reads SQVTM; CDR2 reads ANQGSEA. This CDR3 is built from 15 residues. V lost 5 bases and J lost 6; bases outside the gene matches: 15. CDR3 amino acids: CSVLRGPPLLNGYTF. The CDR3 DNA reads TGCAGCGTTCTTAGGGGGCCTCCCCTCCTTAATGGCTACACCTTC.

J is TRBJ1-1 and V is TRBV19; TRBD1 is a possible D gene (5 bases). Trimming took off 5 bases at V and 3 bases at J, with 10 bases between the two ends. The CDR3 contains 13 residues. Germline CDR1 is LNHDA and CDR2 is SQIVND (reference sequence). CDR3 bases: TGTGCCAGTAGTCGGGACTGGGACACTGAAGCTTTCTTT. Amino acid sequence: CASSRDWDTEAFF.

V usage is TRBV19 and J usage is TRBJ2-1; 10 nucleotides match TRBD2. Per the germline V gene, CDR1 is LNHDA and CDR2 is SQIVND (reference sequence). V lost 5 bases to trimming and J lost 3 bases; unmatched junction nucleotides: 7. The CDR3 runs to 16 residues. This CDR3 reads CASSSAGGNFYNEQFF. CDR3 nucleotides: TGTGCCAGTAGTTCAGCGGGGGGGAACTTCTACAATGAGCAGTTCTTC.

The chain carries TRBV6-1 and TRBJ1-5; D might be TRBD1 (6 bases). CDR1 and CDR2 (germline): MNHNS, SASEGT. V was clipped by 3 bases and J by 4 bases, with 13 bases between them. There are 15 residues in the CDR3. The CDR3 DNA is TGTGCCAGCAGTGATCAAGGGGGGGGAAATCAGCCCCAGCATTTT. Protein product: CASSDQGGGNQPQHF.

The rearrangement joins TRBV4-3 to TRBJ1-4; no clear D gene. Germline V gene sequence: CDR1 LGHNA, CDR2 YSLEER. Deletions cut 0 bases from V and 8 bases from J, with 13 bases between. The CDR3 loop spans 15 amino acids. CDR3 residues: CASSQDRLREEKLFF. The CDR3 DNA is TGCGCCAGCAGCCAAGACAGACTAAGGGAAGAAAAACTGTTTTTT.

The CDR3 reads CASSGTAVANSPLHF. The CDR3 DNA is TGTGCCAGCAGTGGGACAGCGGTTGCTAATTCACCCCTCCACTTT. This chain connects TRBV6-6 to TRBJ1-6; 7 positions match TRBD1. The CDR3 consists of 15 residues. The V gene end was trimmed by 5 bases and the J gene end by 6 bases; junction bases not matched to a gene: 7. CDR1 and CDR2 (germline): MNHNY, SVGAGI (reference sequence).

This chain joins TRBV4-1 and TRBJ2-7; 9 bases line up with TRBD2. With 0 bases clipped from V and 4 bases from J, the junction kept 7 bases outside the gene matches. CDR1 and CDR2 from the germline V gene are MGHRA and YSYEKL. This CDR3 contains 16 residues. The CDR3: CASSQEVSGGSYEQYF. CDR3 nucleotide sequence: TGCGCCAGCAGCCAAGAAGTTAGCGGGGGCTCATACGAGCAGTACTTC.

The chain uses TRBV3-1 (or the pseudogene TRBV3-2) and TRBJ1-3, with D perhaps TRBD1 (6 bases). Per the germline V gene, CDR1 is LGHDT and CDR2 is YNNKEL (reference sequence). V was cut by 0 bases and J by 7 bases, with 13 bases left in between. CDR3 length: 15 amino acids. The CDR3 sequence is CASSQEGASRNTIYF. CDR3 DNA sequence: TGTGCCAGCAGCCAAGAGGGGGCAAGTCGGAACACCATATATTTT.

This chain connects TRBV12-3 or TRBV12-4 to TRBJ2-5; 8 positions match TRBD1. V lost 3 bases and J lost 8; bases outside the gene matches: 5. The CDR3 extends over 13 amino acids. This CDR3 reads CASSLAGGDTQYF. In nucleotides, the CDR3 is TGTGCCAGCAGTTTGGCAGGGGGCGATACCCAGTACTTC.

The J gene is TRBJ1-6, the V gene TRBV5-4, with 9 nucleotides matching TRBD1. CDR3 length: 14 amino acids. The V gene's germline CDR1 is SGHNT and CDR2 YYREEE (reference sequence). V lost 3 bases, J lost 14 bases, and 9 bases stayed unmatched. The chain's CDR3 is CASSYPGQGETLHF. CDR3 bases: TGTGCCAGCAGCTATCCGGGACAGGGAGAGACCCTCCACTTT.

The J gene is TRBJ1-1, the V gene TRBV4-1; D call uncertain. Trimming stripped 1 base from V and 4 bases from J, with 7 bases between. The germline CDR1 and CDR2 sequences are MGHRA and YSYEKL. CDR3 size: 13 residues. The CDR3: CASSQARGTEAFF. Written as DNA, the CDR3 is TGCGCCAGCAGCCAAGCTCGGGGCACTGAAGCTTTCTTT.

The chain couples TRBV18 to TRBJ1-1; tentatively, D is TRBD1 (6 bases). The V and J ends lost 5 bases and 6 bases respectively, with 10 bases between them. Germline CDR1 reads KGHSH; CDR2 reads LQKENI. The CDR3 consists of 12 residues. The CDR3 reads CASSVQGPEAFF. CDR3 nucleotide sequence: TGTGCCAGCTCAGTACAGGGCCCTGAAGCTTTCTTT.

The V and J genes are TRBV10-1 and TRBJ1-1, with D possibly being TRBD1 (6 bases). Germline V gives CDR1 WNHNN, CDR2 SYGVQD (reference sequence). The CDR3 runs to 14 residues. Trimming took 5 bases from V and 0 from J, leaving 10 bases between them. The CDR3 DNA reads as TGCGCCAGCAGTCCAGGGGCCATGAACACTGAAGCTTTCTTT. As protein: CASSPGAMNTEAFF.

The V call is TRBV25-1, the J call TRBJ2-1; 7 nucleotides agree with TRBD1. With 4 bases clipped from V and 1 base from J, the junction kept 4 bases outside the gene matches. Germline V gene data show CDR1 as MGHDK and CDR2 as SYGVNS. The CDR3 has 15 amino acids. The CDR3 nucleotides read TGTGCCAGCAGTGCCTCGACAGGGTCCTACAATGAGCAGTTCTTC. Translated: CASSASTGSYNEQFF. Supplemented by reference TRBV25-1 and TRBJ2-1, the full variable domain reads EADIYQTPRYLVIGTGKKITLECSQTMGHDKMYWYQQDPGMELHLIHYSYGVNSTEKGDLSSESTVSRIRTEHFPLTLESARPSHTSQYLCASSASTGSYNEQFFGPGTRLTVL.

V and J are TRBV11-2 and TRBJ1-1, with a weak D call TRBD1 (6 bases). Trimming shortened V by 5 bases and J by 6 bases, and 13 bases separated the two germline ends. The length of the CDR3 is 13 residues. Looked up from germline, CDR1 is SGHAT and CDR2 is FQNNGV. CDR3 sequence reads: CASSRYRVSEAFF. In DNA form, the CDR3 reads TGTGCCAGCAGCCGTTACAGGGTTTCTGAAGCTTTCTTT. Full variable domain (rest looked up from reference TRBV11-2 and TRBJ1-1): EAGVAQSPRYKIIEKRQSVAFWCNPISGHATLYWYQQILGQGPKLLIQFQNNGVVDDSQLPKDRFSAERLKGVDSTLKIQPAKLEDSAVYLCASSRYRVSEAFFGQGTRLTVV.

The V and J genes are TRBV18 and TRBJ1-1; no clear D. Germline V gene sequence: CDR1 KGHSH, CDR2 LQKENI. This CDR3 is built from 14 residues. V lost 2 bases to trimming and J lost 4 bases, with 11 bases between them. The CDR3: CASSPLAGPTEAFF. The CDR3 coding sequence is TGTGCCAGCTCACCATTGGCGGGTCCCACTGAAGCTTTCTTT.

This chain connects TRBV19 to TRBJ1-3, with 8 bases aligning to TRBD1. CDR3 length equals 19 residues. Trimming at V came to 5 bases and at J to 0 bases, leaving 15 bases not matched to a gene. CDR1 is LNHDA, CDR2 SQIVND, per germline (reference sequence). CDR3 nucleotides: TGTGCCAGTAGTCCCCGGGGGACAGGATATCAATTCTCTGGAAACACCATATATTTT. Its protein is CASSPRGTGYQFSGNTIYF. Using reference TRBV19 and TRBJ1-3 for the parts outside the CDR3, the full variable domain is DGGITQSPKYLFRKEGQNVTLSCEQNLNHDAMYWYRQDPGQGLRLIYYSQIVNDFQKGDIAEGYSVSREKKESFPLTVTSAQKNPTAFYLCASSPRGTGYQFSGNTIYFGEGSWLTVV.

The chain uses TRBV3-1 (or the pseudogene TRBV3-2) and TRBJ1-1; no clear D gene. CDR3 length: 14 residues. The germline V and J ends were trimmed by 2 bases and 2 bases, with 9 bases remaining between them. Germline V gene sequence: CDR1 LGHDT, CDR2 YNNKEL (reference sequence). The CDR3 protein is CASSQLATNTEAFF. Written as DNA, the CDR3 is TGTGCCAGCAGCCAATTAGCAACTAACACTGAAGCTTTCTTT.

The rearrangement joins TRBV5-6 to TRBJ1-1; 8 nucleotides agree with TRBD1. Per the germline V gene, CDR1 is SGHDT and CDR2 is YYEEEE. The CDR3 sequence is 15 residues long. V dropped 3 bases and J dropped 2; count of bases not matched to a gene: 6. The CDR3 DNA reads as TGTGCCAGCAGCTACCCAACAGGGGGAAACACTGAAGCTTTCTTT. This encodes CASSYPTGGNTEAFF.